The T cell receptor beta chain under discussion was sequenced for a study of blood T cell repertoires in COVID-19. Study details: Samples came from the United States, Italy and Spain, spanning acute and convalescent COVID-19. T cells, B-cell-depleted T cells, or PBMCs supplied cDNA or gDNA.

Germline CDR1 reads SNHLY; CDR2 reads FYNNEI. The CDR3 consists of 13 residues. V lost 4 bases to trimming and J lost 1 base, with 8 bases between them. Repertoires were generated with immunoSEQ multiplex PCR, while TCRdb's copy carries only in-frame clones and drops some. This sample has roughly 180,000 clones; 86% occur once, and the top ten carry 20%. This sequence originates from a man in his 70s with active or convalescent COVID-19. This chain connects TRBV2 to TRBJ2-7; D ambiguous. The source material was peripheral blood. CDR3 protein: CASSVPISYEQYF. In DNA form, the CDR3 reads TGTGCCAGCAGTGTCCCCATTTCCTACGAGCAGTACTTC.